The text below deals with one T cell receptor beta chain. The data were taken from a study of blood T cell repertoires in COVID-19. Between the trimmed V and J ends, which lost 0 bases and 5 bases, there was a span of 11 bases. Germline CDR1 and CDR2: SGDLS and YYNGEE. This CDR3 comprises 14 residues. The assay was immunoSEQ multiplex PCR, and TCRdb's table has in-frame clones only and misses some. There are about 480,000 clones in the sample; roughly 90% occur only once, and over 1.5% lies in the top ten. The rearrangement uses TRBV9 and TRBJ1-1; D may be TRBD1 (6 bases). The sample taken for sequencing was PBMCs or T cells enriched from blood (not recorded which). This receptor was identified in a woman aged 40 to 50 who had recovered from COVID-19. CDR3 nucleotides: TGTGCCAGCAGCGTAGGAACAGGGTGGACTGAAGCTTTCTTT. Translation gives CASSVGTGWTEAFF.